One and the same sample provided the 24 T cell receptor beta chains below, sequenced in a study of regulatory T cells in long-lasting Graves disease. TCR beta libraries were built with iRepertoire HTBI primers and Arm-PCR of CDR3 regions. TCRdb reanalysed the multiplex PCR reads using MiXCR and keeps one entry per CDR3 protein. The table shows some 490,000 distinct CDR3 sequences, with 12% occurring only once. Time point denoted: newly diagnosed GD, antithyroid drugs for less than 3 months. From RNA extracted from PBMCs, the TCR library was made. Another study also made use of these data, one on T cells in Graves' hyperthyroidism and ophthalmopathy.

This material consisted of peripheral blood mononuclear cells (PBMCs), taken at new diagnosis, from a patient treated with antithyroid drugs. These receptor sequences come from a woman aged 25 to 39 with Graves disease.

The chain recombines TRBV6-5 with TRBJ2-1; 13 bases line up with TRBD2. J lost 9 bases, V lost 1 base, and 9 bases had no gene match. Germline CDR1 and CDR2: MNHEY and SVGAGI. This CDR3 contains 17 residues. In DNA, the CDR3 is TGTGCCAGCAGTTACTTAGGGACTAGCGGGATAGGTATTGAGCAGTTCTTC. It encodes CASSYLGTSGIGIEQFF.

A few counts support this clonotype. The gene calls are TRBV4-2 and TRBJ1-2; D is unresolved. The CDR3 runs to 15 residues. Per the germline V gene, CDR1 is LGHNA and CDR2 is YNFKEQ. The V end was cut by 0 bases, the J end by 2 bases, with 10 bases between. The DNA of the CDR3 is TGTGCCAGCAGCCAAGAGGTTAGGCGGAACTATGGCTACACCTTC. Translated: CASSQEVRRNYGYTF.

This clonotype has ten or more counts. The chain carries TRBV28 and TRBJ2-5; D is possibly TRBD2 (5 bases). V was pared by 4 bases and J by 7 bases, with 16 bases between. Germline assignment: CDR1 MDHEN and CDR2 SYDVKM. The CDR3 is 14 amino acids. Here the CDR3 DNA reads TGTGCCAGCAGTTCCGCTCTAGCAGTACGGACCCAGTACTTC. Translation: CASSSALAVRTQYF.

J is TRBJ1-6 and V is TRBV28; D uncertain. There are 14 residues in the CDR3. V dropped 3 bases and J dropped 9 bases, with 12 bases sitting between them. Germline V lookup: CDR1 MDHEN, CDR2 SYDVKM. The CDR3 sequence: CASSFGEGSSPLHF. The DNA for the CDR3 is TGTGCCAGCAGTTTTGGCGAGGGCAGTTCACCCCTCCACTTT.

As to this clonotype: Given a much more abundant clone one base away, this may be a read error. The chain carries TRBV6-2 or TRBV6-3 and TRBJ2-1; possible D gene TRBD2, 5 bases. V gave up 5 bases and J gave up 4 bases, with 18 bases separating them. Germline lookup yields CDR1 MNHEY and CDR2 SVGEGT. The CDR3 loop spans 16 amino acids. The CDR3 DNA sequence: TGTGCCAGCAGTGACCTTTCAAGGACGGGATACAATGAGCAGTTCTTC. It encodes CASSDLSRTGYNEQFF.

A few counts support this clonotype. J is TRBJ2-3 and V is TRBV20-1; D assignment may be TRBD1 or TRBD2 (5 bases each). Germline V lookup: CDR1 DFQATT, CDR2 SNEGSKA (reference sequence). Trimming cost V 0 bases and J 6 bases, with 10 bases left between them. The CDR3 length is 13 residues. CDR3 in amino acids: CSAREPGPDTQYF. In DNA, the CDR3 is TGCAGTGCTAGAGAGCCGGGGCCGGATACGCAGTATTTT.

This clonotype was counted ten times or more. The rearrangement uses TRBV30 and TRBJ1-2; 8 nucleotides match TRBD1. The CDR3 extends over 15 amino acids. V trimming: 2 bases; J trimming: 0 bases; junction bases outside the gene matches: 5. Germline V gene lookup returns CDR1 GTSNPN and CDR2 SVGIG (reference sequence). CDR3 nucleotides: TGTGCCTGGAGTATAGGACAGGGTCCTAACTATGGCTACACCTTC. It yields the protein CAWSIGQGPNYGYTF.

At least ten counts were recorded for this clonotype. For the CDR3, the DNA is TGTGCCAGCAGCTTACCCAGTCTTTGGGGTGTGAACACTGAAGCTTTCTTT. It is translated as CASSLPSLWGVNTEAFF. The J gene is TRBJ1-1, the V gene TRBV7-2; D call uncertain. This CDR3 has 17 amino acids. V was clipped by 2 bases and J by 0 bases, with 16 bases between them. From germline, CDR1 is SGHTA and CDR2 FQGNSA.

There are many counts of this clonotype. The rearrangement uses TRBV12-3 or TRBV12-4 and TRBJ1-5; maybe TRBD1 (5 bases). The CDR3 contains 14 residues. V was cut by 3 bases and J by 7 bases, with 13 bases left in between. CDR3 DNA sequence: TGTGCCAGCAGTTTTCAAGGGACGGAGCAGCCCCAGCATTTT. This gives the protein CASSFQGTEQPQHF.

As for this clonotype: A much larger clone is a single base away; this may be a read error. The chain couples TRBV20-1 to TRBJ1-5; D may be TRBD1 (5 bases). V was trimmed by 3 bases and J by 5 bases, leaving 11 bases between them. Germline V gene sequence: CDR1 DFQATT, CDR2 SNEGSKA (reference sequence). There are 13 residues in the CDR3. CDR3 DNA sequence: TGCAGTGCTAGTGCAGGGCCACATCAGCCCCAGCATTTT. Protein: CSASAGPHQPQHF.

Ten or more counts support this clonotype. This chain uses TRBV13 with TRBJ2-3; D uncertain. The J call may be incorrect, as the DNA end agrees better with TRBJ2-5. This CDR3 contains 11 residues. Germline lookup yields CDR1 PRHDT and CDR2 FYEKMQ (reference sequence). As DNA, the CDR3 is TGTGCCAGCAGCTTAGGGGGGACCCAGTACTTC. This translates into CASSLGGTQYF.

This clonotype was picked up many times. The chain carries TRBV28 and TRBJ1-2, with 8 bases fitting TRBD1. The V gene end was trimmed by 6 bases and the J gene end by 4 bases; junction bases not matched to a gene: 10. Germline V CDR1 and CDR2: MDHEN, SYDVKM. The CDR3 spans 15 residues. The CDR3 coding sequence is TGTGCCAGCAGCCCTGCCGGGACAGGCACCTATGGCTACACCTTC. Protein sequence: CASSPAGTGTYGYTF.

This clonotype has a count of ten or more. This chain uses TRBV20-1 with TRBJ1-1; 8 nucleotides align to TRBD1. CDR3 length: 16 amino acids. Germline V CDR1 and CDR2: DFQATT, SNEGSKA (reference sequence). J lost 0 bases, V lost 2 bases, and 8 bases had no gene match. DNA of the CDR3: TGCAGTGCTAGAAGAGACAGGGGAATCATGAACACTGAAGCTTTCTTT. It encodes CSARRDRGIMNTEAFF.

This clonotype was detected only a few times. This chain joins TRBV20-1 and TRBJ1-5; the D is unclear. V was clipped by 4 bases and J by 0 bases, with 7 bases between them. The CDR3 loop spans 13 amino acids. The germline gives CDR1 DFQATT, CDR2 SNEGSKA (reference sequence). Written as DNA, the CDR3 is TGCAGTGCTATCATTTATAGCAATCAGCCCCAGCATTTT. Protein sequence: CSAIIYSNQPQHF.

In its sample, this clonotype was seen many times. V is TRBV12-3 or TRBV12-4 and J is TRBJ2-3; TRBD2 might be the D (6 bases). The CDR3 extends over 15 amino acids. Deletions cut 3 bases from V and 1 base from J, with 11 bases between. In DNA form, the CDR3 reads TGTGCCAGCAGTTTGATGGGAGGAGGCACAGATACGCAGTATTTT. This gives the protein CASSLMGGGTDTQYF.

This clonotype was counted at least ten times. The rearrangement joins TRBV2 to TRBJ1-1; the match to TRBD1 covers 8 bases. The CDR3 runs 15 residues. Losses at the gene ends were 6 bases for V and 4 bases for J; bases not matched to a gene: 10. Per germline, CDR1 SNHLY and CDR2 FYNNEI. In DNA form, the CDR3 reads TGTGCCAGCAGGACGACAGGGGCCAGCCTCACTGAAGCTTTCTTT. Translation gives CASRTTGASLTEAFF.

The rearrangement joins TRBV19 to TRBJ1-3; D might be TRBD1 (5 bases). V lost 4 bases and J 4 bases, leaving 14 bases between the germline ends. The CDR3 runs 15 residues. Germline V gene data show CDR1 as LNHDA and CDR2 as SQIVND (reference sequence). The CDR3 here is CASSRAGAGGNTIYF. CDR3 bases: TGTGCCAGTAGTAGAGCCGGGGCAGGAGGAAACACCATATATTTT.

The sample holds a few counts of this clonotype. The chain has TRBV4-1 and TRBJ1-4; perhaps TRBD1 as D (5 bases). The CDR3 runs 15 residues. Germline CDR1 and CDR2: MGHRA and YSYEKL. V was trimmed by 0 bases and J by 4 bases, leaving 9 bases between them. CDR3 bases: TGCGCCAGCAGCCAAGATGGGACTTTTAATGAAAAACTGTTTTTT. It codes for CASSQDGTFNEKLFF.

The chain is built from TRBV5-1 and TRBJ2-3; 13 bases fit TRBD2. V dropped 4 bases and J dropped 5; count of bases not matched to a gene: 10. The CDR3 spans 17 residues. The germline V gene encodes CDR1 SGHRS and CDR2 YFSETQ. CDR3 nucleotide sequence: TGCGCCAGCAGCGTTCTTGGACTAGCGGGAGTATTAGATACGCAGTATTTT. Translation: CASSVLGLAGVLDTQYF.

This clonotype showed up many times. The genes are TRBV6-1 and TRBJ2-1, with 8 bases aligning to TRBD2. The CDR3 loop spans 13 amino acids. CDR1 and CDR2 (germline): MNHNS, SASEGT. V trimming: 3 bases; J trimming: 6 bases; junction bases outside the gene matches: 1. CDR3 amino acids: CASSDGTSNEQFF. The CDR3 bases are TGTGCCAGCAGTGACGGGACTAGCAATGAGCAGTTCTTC.

Many counts were recorded for this clonotype. The CDR3 is CASSGTVANYGYTF. In nucleotides, the CDR3 is TGTGCCAGCAGTGGGACAGTCGCTAACTATGGCTACACCTTC. The V gene is TRBV2, the J gene TRBJ1-2; maybe TRBD1 (6 bases). The V and J ends lost 4 bases and 0 bases respectively, with 9 bases between them. The germline V gene encodes CDR1 SNHLY and CDR2 FYNNEI. The CDR3 extends over 14 amino acids.

The table lists this clonotype with many counts. This sequence joins TRBV7-2 and TRBJ1-1, with D hard to call. CDR1 SGHTA and CDR2 FQGNSA come from the germline V gene. Between the trimmed V and J ends, which lost 5 bases and 1 base, there was a span of 8 bases. There are 13 residues in the CDR3. Written as DNA, the CDR3 is TGTGCCAGCAGCCTCCAACCGAACACTGAAGCTTTCTTT. Protein: CASSLQPNTEAFF.

This clonotype was seen repeatedly, ten times or more. The V call is TRBV2, the J call TRBJ2-1; perhaps TRBD2 as D (5 bases). The germline V and J ends were trimmed by 2 bases and 4 bases, with 12 bases remaining between them. The CDR3 is made up of 15 amino acids. Germline-derived CDR1 and CDR2 are SNHLY and FYNNEI. CDR3 in DNA: TGTGCCAGCAGTGAACTAGCTGCAATGTACAATGAGCAGTTCTTC. Protein sequence: CASSELAAMYNEQFF.

This rearrangement joins TRBV20-1 to TRBJ2-7; possibly TRBD2 for D (6 bases). Per germline, CDR1 DFQATT and CDR2 SNEGSKA (reference sequence). With 0 bases removed from V and 0 bases from J, the gap between germline ends came to 15 bases. There are 16 residues in the CDR3. The CDR3 spells CSARDLFSGSSYEQYF. CDR3 nucleotides: TGCAGTGCTAGAGACCTCTTTTCCGGGAGCTCCTACGAGCAGTACTTC.